Listed below are T cell receptor beta chains from one sample, sequenced in a study of T cells expressing NK-cell markers. TCRdb reprocessed the 5' RACE reads and keeps a single row for each CDR3 protein, giving no DNA. The sample totals around 280,000 distinct CDR3 sequences. The source material was blood T cells: a sorted CD56 or NKG2C T cell subset, CD4+ or CD8+ T cells, or bulk PBMC T cells (not recorded which). The source of these receptors is a man aged 18 to 35 in good health. The CDR3 runs from the conserved cysteine through the conserved F or W.

CDR3 length,V gene,J gene,CDR3 protein
16,TRBV12-3/TRBV12-4,TRBJ2-2,CASRIGAGGRSGELFF
16,TRBV7-2,TRBJ2-1,CASSPYRLAGVHEQFF
12,TRBV6-2/TRBV6-3,TRBJ1-5,CASSRPNQPQHF
13,TRBV29-1,TRBJ2-7,CSVAWGRVDEQYF
15,TRBV6-1,TRBJ2-3,CASRQQALRADTQYF
13,TRBV7-3,TRBJ2-2,CASSLRETGELFF
12,TRBV29-1,TRBJ2-3,CSGHRAGDTQYF
15,TRBV15,TRBJ2-3,CATSRDLSGADTQYF
15,TRBV6-1,TRBJ1-2,CASSSRDRGIYGYTF
15,TRBV12-3/TRBV12-4,TRBJ1-4,CASRGTDPTNEKLFF
14,TRBV20-1,TRBJ2-7,CSASGGSGSYEQYF
12,TRBV12-3/TRBV12-4,TRBJ2-7,CASSKGEVEQYF
16,TRBV12-3/TRBV12-4,TRBJ2-3,CASSFQGWGTTDTQYF
14,TRBV12-3/TRBV12-4,TRBJ2-2,CASTPLSGSGELFF
13,TRBV29-1,TRBJ2-5,CSVAGGSRETQYF
13,TRBV29-1,TRBJ1-1,CSGLGGKNTEAFF
13,TRBV29-1,TRBJ1-1,CSVGRQLQTEAFF
12,TRBV29-1,TRBJ2-2,CSGRSDPGELFF
13,TRBV5-1,TRBJ2-1,CASSLDRVNEQFF
15,TRBV6-5,TRBJ1-2,CASSRRQGATKGYTF
16,TRBV9,TRBJ2-3,CASSVGPSGNTDTQYF
14,TRBV29-1,TRBJ2-3,CSVADRQAGGTQYF
14,TRBV20-1,TRBJ1-5,CSARGRTFNQPQHF
14,TRBV20-1,TRBJ1-5,CSASTRTSNQPQHF
14,TRBV20-1,TRBJ1-2,CSAREGQGISGYTF
15,TRBV9,TRBJ2-1,CASSTTSGDYNEQFF
16,TRBV5-6,TRBJ2-1,CASSRIAGGPYNEQFF
15,TRBV6-1,TRBJ2-5,CASSGNRALVTAQYF
15,TRBV20-1,TRBJ1-4,CSARDGAGGSEKLFF
14,TRBV29-1,TRBJ2-7,CSVQPQGDSYEQYF
14,TRBV29-1,TRBJ2-1,CSVVRGLGGTEQFF
14,TRBV12-3/TRBV12-4,TRBJ1-1,CASSLGGTRREAFF
18,TRBV24-1,TRBJ2-3,CATSDFGKAPPGHDTQYF
13,TRBV7-9,TRBJ1-6,CASSLTASSPLHF
13,TRBV5-5,TRBJ2-5,CASSLTGIGTQYF
14,TRBV5-5,TRBJ2-3,CASSQGPGTDTQYF
16,TRBV4-2,TRBJ1-4,CASSTRPGATNEKLFF
14,TRBV5-1,TRBJ2-5,CASSSGRGTETQYF
14,TRBV7-9,TRBJ2-3,CASSVTSGPDTQYF
13,TRBV15,TRBJ2-1,CAIKGLADNEQFF
15,TRBV11-2,TRBJ1-4,CASSPGQSYNEKLFF
14,TRBV24-1,TRBJ1-2,CATSDLGRGYGYTF